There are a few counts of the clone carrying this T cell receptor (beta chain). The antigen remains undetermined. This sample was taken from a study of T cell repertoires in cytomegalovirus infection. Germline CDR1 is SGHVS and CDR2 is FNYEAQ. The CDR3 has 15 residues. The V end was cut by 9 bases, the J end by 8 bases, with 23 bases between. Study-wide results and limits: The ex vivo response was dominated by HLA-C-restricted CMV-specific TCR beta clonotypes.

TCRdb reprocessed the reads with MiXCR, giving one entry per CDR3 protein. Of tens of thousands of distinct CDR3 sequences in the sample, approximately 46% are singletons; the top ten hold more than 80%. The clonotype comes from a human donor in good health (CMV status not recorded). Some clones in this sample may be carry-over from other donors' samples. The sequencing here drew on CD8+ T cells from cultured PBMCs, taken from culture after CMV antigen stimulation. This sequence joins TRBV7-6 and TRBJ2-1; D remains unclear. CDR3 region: CASQAWSKGGDEQFF. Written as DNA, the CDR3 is TGTGCCAGTCAAGCTTGGAGTAAGGGTGGGGATGAGCAGTTCTTC.